This section outlines one TCR beta chain sequence together with its context. Libraries were prepared by immunoSEQ multiplex PCR; TCRdb keeps only in-frame clonotypes and omits some of them. The sample consists of over 50,000 clones, 90% to 95% of them appearing once. The sample is drawn from a study of T cell changes during pregnancy in multiple sclerosis. This CDR3 has 14 residues. V lost 1 base to trimming and J lost 2 bases, with 8 bases between them. Germline V CDR1 and CDR2: SGHAT, FQNNGV. The sequence was collected from a female donor in good health, enrolled as a control in a pregnancy study. The input for sequencing was peripheral blood, taken in the third trimester of pregnancy. V is TRBV11-2 and J is TRBJ1-1; D perhaps matches TRBD1 (5 bases). The CDR3 DNA reads as TGTGCCAGCAGCTTAGGTAGGGGCAACACTGAAGCTTTCTTT. It translates to CASSLGRGNTEAFF.